One sample yielded the 8 T cell receptor beta chains listed below, sequenced in a study of blood T cell repertoires in COVID-19. This table comes from immunoSEQ multiplex PCR, and its TCRdb copy is limited to in-frame clones, with some not included. The profile shows about 280,000 clones, 85% of them singletons. Material: PBMCs or T cells enriched from blood (not recorded which). Receptor source: a woman aged 45 to 65 who had recovered from COVID-19.

The chain carries TRBV10-3 and TRBJ2-7; 11 positions match TRBD1. V was pared by 6 bases and J by 4 bases, with 2 bases of the junction left unmatched. Germline assignment: CDR1 ENHRY and CDR2 SYGVKD. The length of the CDR3 is 13 residues. The CDR3 DNA reads TGTGCCATCAGAGGGACAGGGGGTTACGAGCAGTACTTC. Translated: CAIRGTGGYEQYF.

The chain has TRBV24-1 and TRBJ2-2; TRBD1 matches 7 bases. V was pared by 8 bases and J by 2 bases, with 1 base of the junction left unmatched. Germline values: CDR1 KGHDR, CDR2 SFDVKD. The CDR3 consists of 13 residues. CDR3 in amino acids: CATKGANTGELFF. In DNA, the CDR3 is TGTGCCACCAAGGGGGCCAACACCGGGGAGCTGTTTTTT.

The rearrangement uses TRBV14 and TRBJ2-5; a weak D match, TRBD1 (6 bases). This CDR3 has 16 amino acids. Germline V gene sequence: CDR1 SGHDN, CDR2 FVKESK. V was trimmed by 0 bases and J by 0 bases, leaving 11 bases between them. CDR3 nucleotides: TGTGCCAGCAGCCAAGACAGGGGTCCGTACCAAGAGACCCAGTACTTC. Translated, it gives CASSQDRGPYQETQYF.

V usage is TRBV7-8 and J usage is TRBJ2-7; 8 positions match TRBD1. Looked up from germline, CDR1 is SGHVS and CDR2 is FQNEAQ. V shed 1 base and J 3 bases; nucleotides not matched to a gene: 8. CDR3 length: 16 residues. CDR3 coding DNA: TGTGCCAGCAGCTTAGGAGGACAGGGTTCATACTACGAGCAGTACTTC. Residues: CASSLGGQGSYYEQYF.

This clone was seen just once. V and J are TRBV2 and TRBJ2-7; 7 positions match TRBD2. Per the germline V gene, CDR1 is SNHLY and CDR2 is FYNNEI. The CDR3 length is 15 residues. Trimming cost V 2 bases and J 1 base; bases outside gene matches: 5. The CDR3 sequence is CASSEQREGSYEQYF. As DNA, the CDR3 is TGTGCCAGCAGTGAACAGCGGGAAGGATCCTACGAGCAGTACTTC. The full variable domain, in which reference TRBV2 and TRBJ2-7 provide the parts outside the CDR3, is EPEVTQTPSHQVTQMGQEVILRCVPISNHLYFYWYRQILGQKVEFLVSFYNNEISEKSEIFDDQFSVERPDGSNFTLKIRSTKLEDSAMYFCASSEQREGSYEQYFGPGTRLTVT.

This clone was recorded only once. This chain uses TRBV1 with TRBJ2-1; the table's D gene call, TRBD2, was not cross checked with the DNA. TRBV1 is recorded as a pseudogene. This CDR3 comprises 17 residues. The CDR3 here is CTSSPTRDSGSSNEQFF. The CDR3 DNA follows: TGCACCAGCAGCCCCACTCGGGATAGCGGGAGTTCGAATGAGCAGTTCTTC.

The V gene is TRBV10-2, the J gene TRBJ1-4; D remains ambiguous. Germline assignment: CDR1 WSHSY and CDR2 SAAADI. The CDR3 sequence is 15 residues long. Trimming stripped 4 bases from V and 4 bases from J, with 13 bases between. CDR3 nucleotides: TGCGCCAGCAGTGCTTTGAGGATTGGTAATGAAAAACTGTTTTTT. This gives the protein CASSALRIGNEKLFF.

This clone was detected a few times. The chain links TRBV7-8 to TRBJ1-2, with 7 nucleotides matching TRBD1. Germline values: CDR1 SGHVS, CDR2 FQNEAQ. The CDR3 contains 15 residues. Unmatched junction bases numbered 10, after V lost 1 base and J lost 8 bases. In DNA form, the CDR3 reads TGTGCCAGCAGCTTAGTTTTGAGCCAGGGGGAAGGCTACACCTTC. Protein sequence: CASSLVLSQGEGYTF.